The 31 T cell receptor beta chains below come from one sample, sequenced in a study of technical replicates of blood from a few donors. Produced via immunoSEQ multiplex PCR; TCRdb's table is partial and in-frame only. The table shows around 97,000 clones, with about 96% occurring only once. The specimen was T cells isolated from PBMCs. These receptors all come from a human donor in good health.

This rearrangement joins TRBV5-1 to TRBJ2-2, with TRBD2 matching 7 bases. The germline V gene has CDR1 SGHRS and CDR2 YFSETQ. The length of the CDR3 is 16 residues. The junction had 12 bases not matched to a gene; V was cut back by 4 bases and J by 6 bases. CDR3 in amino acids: CASSRSEGGPSGELFF. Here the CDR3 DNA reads TGCGCCAGCAGCAGGTCCGAGGGAGGGCCGTCCGGGGAGCTGTTTTTT.

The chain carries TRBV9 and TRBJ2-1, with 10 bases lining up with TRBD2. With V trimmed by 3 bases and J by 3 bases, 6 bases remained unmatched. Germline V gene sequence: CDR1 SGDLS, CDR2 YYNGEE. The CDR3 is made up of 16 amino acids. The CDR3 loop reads CASSGLAGIVYNEQFF. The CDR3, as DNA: TGTGCCAGCAGCGGACTAGCGGGTATAGTCTACAATGAGCAGTTCTTC.

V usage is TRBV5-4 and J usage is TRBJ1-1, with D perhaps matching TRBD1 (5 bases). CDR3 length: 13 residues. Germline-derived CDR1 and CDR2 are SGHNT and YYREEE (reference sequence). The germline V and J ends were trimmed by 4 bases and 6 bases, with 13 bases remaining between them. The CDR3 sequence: CASSQLGGPEAFF. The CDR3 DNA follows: TGTGCCAGCAGCCAGCTCGGGGGTCCTGAAGCTTTCTTT.

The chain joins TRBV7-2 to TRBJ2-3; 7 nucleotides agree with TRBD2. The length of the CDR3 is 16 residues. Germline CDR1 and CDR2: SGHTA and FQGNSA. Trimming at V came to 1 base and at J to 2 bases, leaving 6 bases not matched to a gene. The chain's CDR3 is CASSLDLAASTDTQYF. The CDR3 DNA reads TGTGCCAGCAGCTTAGATCTAGCGGCTTCCACAGATACGCAGTATTTT.

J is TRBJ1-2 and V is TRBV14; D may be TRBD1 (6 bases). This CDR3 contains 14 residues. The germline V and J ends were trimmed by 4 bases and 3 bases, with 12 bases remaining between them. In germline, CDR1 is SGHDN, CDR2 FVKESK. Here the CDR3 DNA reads TGTGCCAGCAGCCCTGGGGGCGCTTACTATGGCTACACCTTC. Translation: CASSPGGAYYGYTF.

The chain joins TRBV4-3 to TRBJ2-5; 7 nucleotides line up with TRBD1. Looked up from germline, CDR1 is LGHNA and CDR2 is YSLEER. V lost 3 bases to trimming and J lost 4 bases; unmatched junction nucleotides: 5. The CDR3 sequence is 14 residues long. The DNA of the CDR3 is TGCGCCAGCAGCCACCAACAGGGGCCAGAGACCCAGTACTTC. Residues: CASSHQQGPETQYF.

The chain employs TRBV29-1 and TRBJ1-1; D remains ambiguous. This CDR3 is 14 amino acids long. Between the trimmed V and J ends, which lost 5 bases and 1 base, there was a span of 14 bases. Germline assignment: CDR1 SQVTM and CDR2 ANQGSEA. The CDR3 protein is CSVQGRLGNTEAFF. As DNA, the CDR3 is TGCAGCGTTCAAGGGAGGTTAGGGAACACTGAAGCTTTCTTT.

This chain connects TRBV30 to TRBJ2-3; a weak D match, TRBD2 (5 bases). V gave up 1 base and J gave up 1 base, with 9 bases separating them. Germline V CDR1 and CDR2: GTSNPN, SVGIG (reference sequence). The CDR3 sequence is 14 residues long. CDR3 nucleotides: TGTGCCTGGAGTGGAGGGAAGGGCACAGATACGCAGTATTTT. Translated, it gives CAWSGGKGTDTQYF.

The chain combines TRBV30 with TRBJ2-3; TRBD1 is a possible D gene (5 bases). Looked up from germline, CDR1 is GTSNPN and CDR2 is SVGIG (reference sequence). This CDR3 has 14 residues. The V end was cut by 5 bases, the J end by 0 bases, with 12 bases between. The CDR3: CAWGLRVSTDTQYF. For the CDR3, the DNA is TGTGCCTGGGGGCTCAGGGTAAGCACAGATACGCAGTATTTT.

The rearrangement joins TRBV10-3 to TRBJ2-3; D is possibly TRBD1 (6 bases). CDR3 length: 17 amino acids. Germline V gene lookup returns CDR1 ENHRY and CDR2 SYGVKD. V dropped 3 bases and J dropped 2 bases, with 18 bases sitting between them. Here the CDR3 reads CAISDYLNWDTTDTQYF. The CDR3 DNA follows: TGTGCCATCAGTGACTATCTGAATTGGGACACCACAGATACGCAGTATTTT.

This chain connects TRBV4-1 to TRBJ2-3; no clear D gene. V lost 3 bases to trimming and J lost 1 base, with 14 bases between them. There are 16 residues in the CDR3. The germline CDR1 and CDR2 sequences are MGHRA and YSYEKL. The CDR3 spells CASSHLYSEGTDTQYF. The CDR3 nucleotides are TGCGCCAGCAGCCACCTCTATAGTGAGGGCACAGATACGCAGTATTTT.

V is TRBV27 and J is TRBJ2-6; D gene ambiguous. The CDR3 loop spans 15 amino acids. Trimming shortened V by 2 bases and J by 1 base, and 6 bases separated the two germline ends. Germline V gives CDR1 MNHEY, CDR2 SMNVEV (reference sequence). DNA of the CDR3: TGTGCCAGCAGTTTAGTTGCGTCTGGGGCCAACGTCCTGACTTTC. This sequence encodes CASSLVASGANVLTF.

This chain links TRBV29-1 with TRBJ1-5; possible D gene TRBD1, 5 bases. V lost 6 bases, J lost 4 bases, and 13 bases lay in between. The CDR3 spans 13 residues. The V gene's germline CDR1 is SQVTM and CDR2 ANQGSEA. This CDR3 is CSVQDGGNQPQHF. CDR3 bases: TGCAGCGTACAGGACGGGGGGAATCAGCCCCAGCATTTT.

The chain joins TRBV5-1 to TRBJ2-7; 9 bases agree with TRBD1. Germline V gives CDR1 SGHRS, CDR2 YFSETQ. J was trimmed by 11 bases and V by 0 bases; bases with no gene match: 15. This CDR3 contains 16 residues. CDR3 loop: CASSLVCPDRGLWEYF. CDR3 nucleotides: TGCGCCAGCAGCTTGGTTTGCCCGGACAGGGGATTGTGGGAGTACTTC.

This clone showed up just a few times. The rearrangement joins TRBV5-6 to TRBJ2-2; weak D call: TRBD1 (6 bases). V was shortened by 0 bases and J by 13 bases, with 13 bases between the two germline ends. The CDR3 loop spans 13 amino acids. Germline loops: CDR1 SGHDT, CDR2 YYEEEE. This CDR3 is CASSLAAGEGLFF. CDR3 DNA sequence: TGTGCCAGCAGCTTGGCCGCAGGGGAAGGGCTGTTTTTT. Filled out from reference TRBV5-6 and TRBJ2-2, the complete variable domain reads DAGVTQSPTHLIKTRGQQVTLRCSPKSGHDTVSWYQQALGQGPQFIFQYYEEEERQRGNFPDRFSGHQFPNYSSELNVNALLLGDSALYLCASSLAAGEGLFFGEGSRLTVL.

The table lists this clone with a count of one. CDR3 loop: CASSQVFIYQETQYF. DNA of the CDR3: TGCGCCAGCAGCCAAGTTTTTATCTACCAAGAGACCCAGTACTTC. This chain uses TRBV4-1 with TRBJ2-5; no clear D gene. The germline gives CDR1 MGHRA, CDR2 YSYEKL. This CDR3 is built from 15 residues. V lost 1 base to trimming and J lost 0 bases, with 9 bases between them.

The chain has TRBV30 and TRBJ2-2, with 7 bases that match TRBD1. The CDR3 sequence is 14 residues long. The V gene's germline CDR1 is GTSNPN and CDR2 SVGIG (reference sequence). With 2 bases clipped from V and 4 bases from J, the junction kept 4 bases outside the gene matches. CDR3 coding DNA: TGTGCCTGGAGTAGGGGGCGAGTCACCGGGGAGCTGTTTTTT. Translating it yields CAWSRGRVTGELFF.

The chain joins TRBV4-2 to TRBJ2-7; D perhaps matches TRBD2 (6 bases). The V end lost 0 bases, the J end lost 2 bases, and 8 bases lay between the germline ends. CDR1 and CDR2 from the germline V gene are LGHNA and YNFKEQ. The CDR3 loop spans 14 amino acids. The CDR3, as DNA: TGTGCCAGCAGCCAAGAGGCTAGCGCCTACGAGCAGTACTTC. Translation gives CASSQEASAYEQYF.

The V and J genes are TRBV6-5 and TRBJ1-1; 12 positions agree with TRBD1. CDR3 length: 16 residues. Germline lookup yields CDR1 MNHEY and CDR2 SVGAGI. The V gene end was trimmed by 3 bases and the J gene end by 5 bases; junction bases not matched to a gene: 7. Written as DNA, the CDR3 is TGTGCCAGCAGTTATGGGGACAGGGGGCTAGGGACTGAAGCTTTCTTT. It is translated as CASSYGDRGLGTEAFF.

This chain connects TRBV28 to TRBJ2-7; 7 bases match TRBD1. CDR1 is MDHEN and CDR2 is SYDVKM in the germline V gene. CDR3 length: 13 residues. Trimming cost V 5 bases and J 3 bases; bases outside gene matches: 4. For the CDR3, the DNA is TGTGCCAGCAGTGTGCCAGGGGGCTACGAGCAGTACTTC. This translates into CASSVPGGYEQYF.

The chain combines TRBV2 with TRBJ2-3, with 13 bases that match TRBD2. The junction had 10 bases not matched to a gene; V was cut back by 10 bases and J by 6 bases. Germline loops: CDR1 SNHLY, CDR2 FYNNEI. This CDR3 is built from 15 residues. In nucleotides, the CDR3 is TGTGCCACCTCGGGACTAGCGGGACTACAGGATACGCAGTATTTT. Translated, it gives CATSGLAGLQDTQYF.

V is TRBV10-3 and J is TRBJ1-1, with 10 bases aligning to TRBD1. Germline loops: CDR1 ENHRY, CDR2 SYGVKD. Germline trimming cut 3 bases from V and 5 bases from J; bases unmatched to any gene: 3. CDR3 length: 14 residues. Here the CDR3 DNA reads TGTGCCATCAGTGACGGACAGGGGGTAACTGAAGCTTTCTTT. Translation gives CAISDGQGVTEAFF.

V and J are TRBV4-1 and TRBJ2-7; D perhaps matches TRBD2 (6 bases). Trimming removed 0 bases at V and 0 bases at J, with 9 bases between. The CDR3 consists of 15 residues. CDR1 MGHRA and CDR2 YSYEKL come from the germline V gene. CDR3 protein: CASSQDLALSYEQYF. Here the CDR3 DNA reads TGCGCCAGCAGCCAAGATCTAGCGCTCTCCTACGAGCAGTACTTC.

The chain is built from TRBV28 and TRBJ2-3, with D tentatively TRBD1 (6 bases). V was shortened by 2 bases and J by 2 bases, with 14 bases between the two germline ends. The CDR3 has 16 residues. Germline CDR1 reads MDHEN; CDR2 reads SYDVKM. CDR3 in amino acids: CASSLQGRGPTDTQYF. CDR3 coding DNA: TGTGCCAGCAGTTTACAGGGCAGGGGCCCCACAGATACGCAGTATTTT.

In DNA, the CDR3 is TGTGCCTACGGCGGGAGGGTGAGGAATGAGCAGTTCTTC. Protein sequence: CAYGGRVRNEQFF. The rearrangement uses TRBV5-6 and TRBJ2-1; 9 bases agree with TRBD2. CDR1 is SGHDT and CDR2 is YYEEEE in the germline V gene. The junction had 9 bases not matched to a gene; V was cut back by 10 bases and J by 7 bases. The CDR3 is 13 residues long.

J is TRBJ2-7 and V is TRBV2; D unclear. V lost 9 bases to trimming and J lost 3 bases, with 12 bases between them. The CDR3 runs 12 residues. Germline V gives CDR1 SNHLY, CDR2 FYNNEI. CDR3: CASRLNLYEQYF. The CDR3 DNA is TGTGCCAGTCGACTGAACCTCTACGAGCAGTACTTC.

The CDR3 DNA follows: TGTGCCAGCAGCCCTAATAGCAATCAGCCCCAGCATTTT. Its protein is CASSPNSNQPQHF. V gene TRBV11-2 combines with J gene TRBJ1-5; no reliable D call. The germline gives CDR1 SGHAT, CDR2 FQNNGV. The CDR3 loop spans 13 amino acids. V was shortened by 5 bases and J by 0 bases, with 5 bases between the two germline ends.

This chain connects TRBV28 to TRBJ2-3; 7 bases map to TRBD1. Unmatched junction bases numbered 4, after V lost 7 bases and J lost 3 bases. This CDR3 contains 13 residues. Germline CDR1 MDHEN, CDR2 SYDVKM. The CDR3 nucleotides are TGTGCCAGCATACGACAGGGAACAGATACGCAGTATTTT. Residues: CASIRQGTDTQYF.

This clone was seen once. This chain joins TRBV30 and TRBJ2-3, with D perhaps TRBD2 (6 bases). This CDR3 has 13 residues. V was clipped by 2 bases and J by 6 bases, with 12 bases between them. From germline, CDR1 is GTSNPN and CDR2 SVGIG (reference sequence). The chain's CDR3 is CAWSRGGRDTQYF. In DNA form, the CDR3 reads TGTGCCTGGAGTAGAGGAGGGAGGGATACGCAGTATTTT.

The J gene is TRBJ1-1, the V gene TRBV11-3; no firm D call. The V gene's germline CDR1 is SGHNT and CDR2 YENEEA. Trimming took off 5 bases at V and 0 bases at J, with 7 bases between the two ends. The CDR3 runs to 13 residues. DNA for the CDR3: TGTGCCAGCAGCCATTACTTGAACACTGAAGCTTTCTTT. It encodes CASSHYLNTEAFF.

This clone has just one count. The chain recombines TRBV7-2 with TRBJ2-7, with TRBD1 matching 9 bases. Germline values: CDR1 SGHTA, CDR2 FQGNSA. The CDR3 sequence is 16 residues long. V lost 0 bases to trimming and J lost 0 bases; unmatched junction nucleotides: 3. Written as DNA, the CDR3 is TGTGCCAGCAGCTTAGCCGGGACAGGGCCCTCCTACGAGCAGTACTTC. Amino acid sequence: CASSLAGTGPSYEQYF.